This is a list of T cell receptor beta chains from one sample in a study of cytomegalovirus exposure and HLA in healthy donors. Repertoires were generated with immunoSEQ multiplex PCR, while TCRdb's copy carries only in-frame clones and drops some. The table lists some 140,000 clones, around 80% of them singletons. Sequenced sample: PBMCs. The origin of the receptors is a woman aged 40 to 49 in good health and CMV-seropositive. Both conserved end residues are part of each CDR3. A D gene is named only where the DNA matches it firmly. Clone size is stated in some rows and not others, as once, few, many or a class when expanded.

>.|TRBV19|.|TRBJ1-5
TGTGCCAGTAGTATACAGGGGATGGATCAGCCCCAGCATTTT
CASSIQGMDQPQHF
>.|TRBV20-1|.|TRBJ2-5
TGCAGTGTCCGAGTAGAGACCCAGTACTTC
CSVRVETQYF
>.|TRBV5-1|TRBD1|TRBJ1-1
TGCGCCAGCAGCTTGGACAGGGGTAGCACTGAAGCTTTCTTT
CASSLDRGSTEAFF
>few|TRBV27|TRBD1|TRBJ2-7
TGTGCCAGCAGAACAGGGCCGGGACAGGGGGCGTACGAGCAGTACTTC
CASRTGPGQGAYEQYF
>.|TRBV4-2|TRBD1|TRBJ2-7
TGTGCCAGCAGCCAAGATACGGCAACAGGGGGAGGCCTCGAGCAGTACTTC
CASSQDTATGGGLEQYF
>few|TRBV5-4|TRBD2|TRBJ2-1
TGTGCCAGCAGCTTGATAGGTAGCGGGAGGGGCTCCTACAATGAGCAGTTCTTC
CASSLIGSGRGSYNEQFF
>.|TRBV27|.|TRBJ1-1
TGTGCCAGCAGTCTGGACAAGTCCACTGAAGCTTTCTTT
CASSLDKSTEAFF
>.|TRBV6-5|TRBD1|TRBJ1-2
TGTGCCAGCAGCCCGACAGGGCTGTATGGCTACACCTTC
CASSPTGLYGYTF
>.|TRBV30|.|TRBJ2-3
TGTGCCTGGAGCCAAAGGGGCACGATCACAGATACGCAGTATTTT
CAWSQRGTITDTQYF
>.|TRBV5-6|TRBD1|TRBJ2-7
TGTGCCAGCAGCTTGGGGGACAGGGAGTGGAGCGAGCAGTACTTC
CASSLGDREWSEQYF
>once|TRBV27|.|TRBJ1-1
TGTGCCAGCAGTTACGGCCAGGGCGCGTGGGCTTTCTTT
CASSYGQGAWAFF
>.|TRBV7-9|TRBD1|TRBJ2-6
TGTGCCAGCACTTACCGACAGGGCCCCTCTGGGGCCAACGTCCTGACTTTC
CASTYRQGPSGANVLTF
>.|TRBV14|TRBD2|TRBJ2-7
TGTGCCAGCAGCTTCGCGGGACTAGCGGGATCACGTGAGCAGTACTTC
CASSFAGLAGSREQYF
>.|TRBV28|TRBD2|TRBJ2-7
TGTGCCAGCAGTTCGCCGGGACTAGCGGCCTACGAGCAGTACTTC
CASSSPGLAAYEQYF
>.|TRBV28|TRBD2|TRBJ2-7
TGTGCCAGCAGTTCCACGGGCCGGACTAGCGGCTACGAGCAGTACTTC
CASSSTGRTSGYEQYF